The rows below give T cell receptor beta chains drawn from one sample of a study of CD8 T cells in ankylosing spondylitis. TCRdb reprocessed the 5' RACE reads with MiXCR, giving one entry per CDR3 protein. This table holds 200,000 to 250,000 distinct CDR3 sequences, 6% to 8.5% found once. The sequencing sample was made of blood, either unsorted or a sorted T cell fraction (not recorded which). The receptors were sampled from a male donor with ankylosing spondylitis. Both conserved end residues are part of each CDR3. The D gene is left open where the match is weak. Not every row has a clone size; where given, it reads once, few, many or a size class.

D gene,clone size,J gene,V gene,CDR3 DNA,CDR3 protein
NA,many,TRBJ2-5,TRBV29-1,TGCAGCGTTGAGGGGGGGGGCAGGAAGACCCAGTACTTC,CSVEGGGRKTQYF
TRBD2,many,TRBJ2-7,TRBV25-1,TGTGCCAGCAGTGAACTAGCGGGGGACTACGAGCAGTACTTC,CASSELAGDYEQYF
NA,many,TRBJ2-1,TRBV5-1,TGCGCCAGCAGCTTGAACGCATACGATGAGCAGTTCTTC,CASSLNAYDEQFF
TRBD1,NA,TRBJ2-7,TRBV6-5,TGTGCCAGCAGTTCGGACAGGGGGACGGGCGAGCAGTACTTC,CASSSDRGTGEQYF
TRBD2,many,TRBJ2-1,TRBV24-1,TGTGCCACCAGTAAGCTAGCGGATAACAATGAGCAGTTCTTC,CATSKLADNNEQFF
NA,many,TRBJ2-3,TRBV24-1,TGTGCCACCAGTGATCACCGAGATACGCAGTATTTT,CATSDHRDTQYF
NA,many,TRBJ1-1,TRBV28,TGTGCCAGCAGTTTGAAGGTCAGGAGGATTTTCGCTGAAGCTTTCTTT,CASSLKVRRIFAEAFF
NA,NA,TRBJ2-7,TRBV4-3,TGCGCCAGCAGCCAAGGACAATTTTCCTACGAGCAGTACTTC,CASSQGQFSYEQYF
NA,once,TRBJ1-3,TRBV12-5,TGTGCTAGTGGTTTGGGGGGGGGCTCTGGAAACACCATATATTTT,CASGLGGGSGNTIYF
NA,NA,TRBJ2-1,TRBV18,TGTGCCAGCTCACCTCGGCCAGGGTTTAGCTCCTACAATGAGCAGTTCTTC,CASSPRPGFSSYNEQFF
TRBD2,NA,TRBJ2-1,TRBV7-8,TGTGCCAGCAGGACGACTAGCGGGATTGTCAATGAGCAGTTCTTC,CASRTTSGIVNEQFF
NA,many,TRBJ2-3,TRBV29-1,TGCAGCGTTGTGTCCGATACGCAGTATTTT,CSVVSDTQYF
TRBD2,NA,TRBJ2-2,TRBV5-4,TGTGCCAGCAGCCGAACCCCTAGCGGGGTGAACACCGGGGAGCTGTTTTTT,CASSRTPSGVNTGELFF
NA,many,TRBJ2-7,TRBV12-3/TRBV12-4,TGTGCCAGCAGTTTCGGGGAGGCCTACGAGCAGTACTTC,CASSFGEAYEQYF
NA,few,TRBJ2-1,TRBV12-3/TRBV12-4,TGTGCCAGCAGTTTTCTAGGATCCTACAATGAGCAGTTCTTC,CASSFLGSYNEQFF